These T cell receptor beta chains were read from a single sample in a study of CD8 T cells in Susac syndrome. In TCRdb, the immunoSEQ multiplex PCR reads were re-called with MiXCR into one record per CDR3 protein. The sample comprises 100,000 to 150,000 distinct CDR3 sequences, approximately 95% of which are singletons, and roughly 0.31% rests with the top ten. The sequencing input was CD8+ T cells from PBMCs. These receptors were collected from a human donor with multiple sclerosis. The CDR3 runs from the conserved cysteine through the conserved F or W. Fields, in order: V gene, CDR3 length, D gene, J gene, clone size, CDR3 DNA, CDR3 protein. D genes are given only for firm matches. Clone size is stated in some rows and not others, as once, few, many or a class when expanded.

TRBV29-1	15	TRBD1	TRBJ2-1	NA	TGCAGCGTTGAGGATCAGACAGGGGAGGACAATGAGCAGTTCTTC	CSVEDQTGEDNEQFF
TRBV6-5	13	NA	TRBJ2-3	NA	TGTGCCAGCAGTTACTCAGGGCAGGCTACGCAGTATTTT	CASSYSGQATQYF
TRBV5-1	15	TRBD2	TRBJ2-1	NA	TGCGCCAGCAGCTGGTCTAGCGGGAGATACAATGAGCAGTTCTTC	CASSWSSGRYNEQFF
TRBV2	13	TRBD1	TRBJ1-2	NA	TGTGCCAGCAGTTTTGACAGGGAGAATGGCTACACCTTC	CASSFDRENGYTF
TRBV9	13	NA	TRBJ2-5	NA	TGTGCCAGCAGCCCGACAGGGAGGGAGACCCAGTACTTC	CASSPTGRETQYF
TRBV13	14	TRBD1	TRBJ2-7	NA	TGTGCCAGCAGCTTTGGACAGGGTCTGGGGGAGCAGTACTTC	CASSFGQGLGEQYF
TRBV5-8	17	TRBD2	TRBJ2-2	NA	TGTGCCAGCAGCTTCCCGACTAGCGGGAGTAATCCCGGGGAGCTGTTTTTT	CASSFPTSGSNPGELFF
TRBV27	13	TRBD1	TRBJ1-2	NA	TGTGCCAGCAGTTTAGGGACAGGTTTGGGCTACACCTTC	CASSLGTGLGYTF
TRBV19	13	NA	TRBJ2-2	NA	TGTGCCAGTAGTATAGCGGGCACCGGGGAGCTGTTTTTT	CASSIAGTGELFF
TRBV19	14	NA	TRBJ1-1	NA	TGTGCCAGTAGCATGGGGGCGGGGAACACTGAAGCTTTCTTT	CASSMGAGNTEAFF
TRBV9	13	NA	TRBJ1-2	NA	TGTGCCAGCAGCGTGGGGGTTAACTATGGCTACACCTTC	CASSVGVNYGYTF
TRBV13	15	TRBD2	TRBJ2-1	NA	TGTGCCAGCAGCTCGACTAGCGGGAGGGTCAATGAGCAGTTCTTC	CASSSTSGRVNEQFF
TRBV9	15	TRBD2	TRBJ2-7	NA	TGTGCCAGCAGCGTCGGTAGCGGGGTTCCCTACGAGCAGTACTTC	CASSVGSGVPYEQYF
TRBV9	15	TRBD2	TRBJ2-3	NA	TGTGCCAGCAGCGCTAGCGGGAGGAACACAGATACGCAGTATTTT	CASSASGRNTDTQYF
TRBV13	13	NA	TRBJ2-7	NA	TGTGCCAGCTGTACGGGACGGACCTACGAGCAGTACTTC	CASCTGRTYEQYF
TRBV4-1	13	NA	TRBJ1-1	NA	TGCGCCAGCAGCCAAGGTCCGGGCACCGAAGCTTTCTTT	CASSQGPGTEAFF
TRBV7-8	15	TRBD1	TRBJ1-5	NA	TGTGCCAGCAGCCTTTATAAGGGGGCCAATCAGCCCCAGCATTTT	CASSLYKGANQPQHF
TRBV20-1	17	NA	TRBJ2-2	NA	TGCAGTGCTAGAGACCGATCAGGGTGGGGGGACACCGGGGAGCTGTTTTTT	CSARDRSGWGDTGELFF
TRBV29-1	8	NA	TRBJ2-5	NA	TGCAGCGTGGAGACCCAGTACTTC	CSVETQYF
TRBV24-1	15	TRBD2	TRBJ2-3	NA	TGTGCCACCAGTGATTTTGGCGGGAGCGCAGATACGCAGTATTTT	CATSDFGGSADTQYF
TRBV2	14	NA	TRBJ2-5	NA	TGTGCCAGCAGCGAAATAGTCCCTCAAGAGACCCAGTACTTC	CASSEIVPQETQYF
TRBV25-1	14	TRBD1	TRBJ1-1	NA	TGTGCCAGCAGTGGGCAGGGGGCGCAGACTGAAGCTTTCTTT	CASSGQGAQTEAFF
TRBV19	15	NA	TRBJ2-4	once	TGTGCCAGCAGTAGGGGAGGGGGTATCAAAAACATTCAGTACTTC	CASSRGGGIKNIQYF
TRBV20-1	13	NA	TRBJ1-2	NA	TGCAGTGCTAGAGCAGCGAATAACTATGGCTACACCTTC	CSARAANNYGYTF
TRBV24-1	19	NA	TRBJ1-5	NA	TGTGCCACCAGTGACCTAAAGACCCCCCGGGGAGCCCTCAATCAGCCCCAGCATTTT	CATSDLKTPRGALNQPQHF
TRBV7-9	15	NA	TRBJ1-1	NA	TGTGCCAGCAGCCCCGCCTGGGACATGAGCCATGAAGCTTTCTTT	CASSPAWDMSHEAFF
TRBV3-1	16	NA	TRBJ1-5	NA	TGTGCCAGCAGCCCCGGGACGGGGAATAGCAATCAGCCCCAGCATTTT	CASSPGTGNSNQPQHF
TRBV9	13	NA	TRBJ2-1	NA	TGTGCCAGCAGCGTAGTAAGTGTGGATGAGCAGTTCTTC	CASSVVSVDEQFF
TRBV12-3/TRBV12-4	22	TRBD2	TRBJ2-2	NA	TGTGCCAGCAGCCAGTTGACTGTGTTCCGGACTAGCGGGAGGGCCCGGACCGGGGAGCTGTTTTTT	CASSQLTVFRTSGRARTGELFF
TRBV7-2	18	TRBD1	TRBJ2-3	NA	TGTGCCAGCAGCTCTCAAAGGGGGGACAGGGAGCCCACAGATACGCAGTATTTT	CASSSQRGDREPTDTQYF
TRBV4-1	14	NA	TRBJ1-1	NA	TGCGCCAGCAGCCAAGACAGGATGAACACTGAAGCTTTCTTT	CASSQDRMNTEAFF
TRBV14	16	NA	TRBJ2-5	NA	TGTGCCAGCAGCCAACGTAAGGGATTTTCATGGGAGACCCAGTACTTC	CASSQRKGFSWETQYF
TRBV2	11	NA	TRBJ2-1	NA	TGTGCCAGCAGTGCTGGCGGGGAGCAGTTCTTC	CASSAGGEQFF
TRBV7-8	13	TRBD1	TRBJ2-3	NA	TGTGCCAGCATCTTAGGGGGCAGGGGTACGCAGTATTTT	CASILGGRGTQYF
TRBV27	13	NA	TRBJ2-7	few	TGTGCCAGCAGTTTGAATCGGGGGAACGAGCAGTACTTC	CASSLNRGNEQYF
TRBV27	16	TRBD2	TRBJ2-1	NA	TGTGCCAGCAGTCTCGCGACTAGCGGGAGGGTTGGTGAGCAGTTCTTC	CASSLATSGRVGEQFF
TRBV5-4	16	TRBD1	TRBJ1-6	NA	TGTGCCAGCCCCGGACAGGGGGAAAACTATAATTCACCCCTCCACTTT	CASPGQGENYNSPLHF
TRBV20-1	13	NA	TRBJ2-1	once	TGCAGTGCTAGAGAAAGCGGTAGGGATGAGCAGTTCTTC	CSARESGRDEQFF
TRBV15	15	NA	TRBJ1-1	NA	TGTGCCACCAGCAGAGATCGGGGGTTGAACACTGAAGCTTTCTTT	CATSRDRGLNTEAFF
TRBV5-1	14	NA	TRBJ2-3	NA	TGCGCCAGCAGCTTGAAGGTTAAGCCAGATACGCAGTATTTT	CASSLKVKPDTQYF
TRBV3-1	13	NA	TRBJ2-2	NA	TGTGCCAGCAGCCTAAGGAACACCGGGGAGCTGTTTTTT	CASSLRNTGELFF